The sequence of this TCR beta chain was determined in a study of blood T cells in healthy people across ages. With a J-beta primer mix and a sample-barcoded 5' primer, a second PCR ran about 7 to 12 cycles. Each cDNA was tagged by a template-switch adaptor containing 12 random nucleotides. TCRdb re-called the 5' RACE reads through MiXCR, storing one row per CDR3 protein. The sample includes about 640,000 distinct CDR3 sequences, 58% of them seen just once. The CDR3 contains 15 residues. V was pared by 5 bases and J by 3 bases, with 8 bases of the junction left unmatched. Looked up from germline, CDR1 is ENHRY and CDR2 is SYGVKD. This clonotype was recorded a few times.

V gene TRBV10-3 combines with J gene TRBJ2-5; TRBD2 matches at 8 bases. This receptor was identified in a man aged 60 to 69 in good health. The sequenced sample consisted of blood. The CDR3 region is CAISPIPGGEETQYF. The DNA for the CDR3 is TGTGCCATCAGTCCCATCCCCGGGGGGGAAGAGACCCAGTACTTC.